These T cell receptor beta chains were read from a single sample in a study of blood T cell repertoires in COVID-19. TCRdb's copy holds only in-frame clones and misses some; the assay was immunoSEQ multiplex PCR. Of about 110,000 clones listed, around 84% are singletons. Sequenced: peripheral blood. Source of these receptors: a man in his forties or fifties with acute or convalescent COVID-19. CDR3s include the opening cysteine and the closing phenylalanine or tryptophan. D genes are given only for firm matches. Expanded clones are given a class, and other clones once, few, many or no size at all.

abundance	v_gene	d_gene	j_gene	CDR3aa	CDR3nt
NA	TRBV12-5	NA	TRBJ2-7	CASGLVQGKFHEQYF	TGTGCTAGTGGTTTGGTGCAGGGCAAATTCCACGAGCAGTACTTC
NA	TRBV6-2/TRBV6-3	TRBD1	TRBJ1-4	CASTPNIGQGEEKLFF	TGTGCCAGCACCCCCAATATCGGACAGGGAGAAGAAAAACTGTTTTTT
NA	TRBV12-3/TRBV12-4	TRBD2	TRBJ2-7	CASSWGGPEQYF	TGTGCCAGCAGCTGGGGAGGGCCCGAGCAGTACTTC
NA	TRBV12-3/TRBV12-4	TRBD2	TRBJ2-7	CASRPGGSYEQYF	TGTGCCAGCAGGCCCGGGGGGTCCTACGAGCAGTACTTC
few	TRBV24-1	TRBD1	TRBJ2-5	CATAGTGSLETQYF	TGTGCCACAGCCGGGACAGGGTCACTGGAGACCCAGTACTTC
NA	TRBV27	NA	TRBJ1-6	CASSVNSGASPLHF	TGTGCCAGCAGTGTAAATTCAGGGGCTTCACCCCTCCACTTT
NA	TRBV11-3	NA	TRBJ2-1	CASSLDLGSEQFF	TGTGCCAGCAGCTTAGATCTAGGTAGTGAGCAGTTCTTC
NA	TRBV29-1	TRBD2	TRBJ2-3	CSVDDGTTPHF	TGCAGCGTCGACGACGGGACTACCCCCCATTTT
NA	TRBV10-1	NA	TRBJ1-5	CASSESNLQVRIYSNQPQHF	TGCGCCAGCAGTGAGTCCAATCTGCAAGTGAGGATCTATAGCAATCAGCCCCAGCATTTT
NA	TRBV7-6	NA	TRBJ2-3	CASSSSPRDFLTDTQYF	TGTGCCAGCAGCTCATCACCCCGGGACTTCCTCACAGATACGCAGTATTTT
NA	TRBV3-1/TRBV3-2	TRBD2	TRBJ2-1	CASSQSGGAGNEQFF	TGTGCCAGCAGCCAAAGCGGGGGGGCCGGCAATGAGCAGTTCTTC
NA	TRBV9	TRBD1	TRBJ1-2	CASSAGQGNYGYTF	TGTGCCAGCAGCGCGGGACAGGGGAACTATGGCTACACCTTC
NA	TRBV3-1/TRBV3-2	NA	TRBJ2-7	CASSRTESSYEQYF	TGTGCCAGCAGCCGGACAGAAAGCTCCTACGAGCAGTACTTC
NA	TRBV24-1	TRBD1	TRBJ2-1	CATSDLDRGVNEQFF	TGTGCCACCAGTGATTTGGACAGGGGGGTCAATGAGCAGTTCTTC
NA	TRBV12-3/TRBV12-4	NA	TRBJ1-1	CASSLIVPGEAFF	TGTGCCAGCAGTTTAATCGTCCCCGGTGAAGCTTTCTTT
NA	TRBV5-5	TRBD2	TRBJ2-5	CASTPGMGGQETQYF	TGTGCCAGCACCCCTGGAATGGGGGGGCAAGAGACCCAGTACTTC
NA	TRBV3-1/TRBV3-2	NA	TRBJ1-2	CASSQEAVERGYTF	TGTGCCAGCAGCCAAGAAGCGGTGGAGAGGGGCTACACCTTC
NA	TRBV24-1	NA	TRBJ1-4	CATSDFLHGDEKLFF	TGTGCCACCAGTGATTTCTTACATGGAGATGAAAAACTGTTTTTT
NA	TRBV19	NA	TRBJ2-7	CASSISRGEEQYF	TGTGCCAGTAGTATCTCCAGGGGTGAGGAGCAGTACTTC
NA	TRBV5-4	NA	TRBJ1-1	CASSLADRSNTEAFF	TGTGCCAGCAGCTTGGCCGACAGGTCGAACACTGAAGCTTTCTTT